The 13 T cell receptor beta chains below all came from one sample that was sequenced in a study of chemoradiotherapy in HPV16-positive cancers. TCRdb keeps only in-frame clones here, not all; method: immunoSEQ multiplex PCR. This table holds tens of thousands of clones, roughly nine tenths found once. The source material was blood, sampled from a patient who underwent chemoradiotherapy. These receptors were obtained from a human donor with HPV-associated anogenital cancer.

The chain uses TRBV5-6 and TRBJ2-3, with 9 nucleotides matching TRBD2. The CDR3 contains 15 residues. J was trimmed by 5 bases and V by 5 bases; bases with no gene match: 9. Germline V CDR1 and CDR2: SGHDT, YYEEEE. The CDR3: CASSFVAGAGDTQYF. The CDR3 nucleotides are TGTGCCAGCAGTTTCGTAGCGGGGGCGGGAGATACGCAGTATTTT.

This chain joins TRBV6-1 and TRBJ1-1, with 8 bases fitting TRBD1. Germline V gene lookup returns CDR1 MNHNS and CDR2 SASEGT. The J segment lost 11 bases and the V segment lost 7 bases, leaving 12 bases of the junction unmatched. This CDR3 is 13 amino acids long. Written as DNA, the CDR3 is TGTGCCAGCATTCCCAGGGGGCCGACGGCGGCTTTCTTT. The encoded protein is CASIPRGPTAAFF.

This clone was detected only once. The rearrangement links TRBV4-1 to TRBJ2-5; no clear D. The CDR3 extends over 12 amino acids. Germline CDR1 and CDR2: MGHRA and YSYEKL. Trimming stripped 5 bases from V and 4 bases from J, with 8 bases between. CDR3 in amino acids: CASSYLGETQYF. The CDR3, as DNA: TGCGCCAGCAGCTACCTAGGAGAGACCCAGTACTTC.

The rearrangement joins TRBV6-1 to TRBJ1-1; no definite D call. The germline V gene encodes CDR1 MNHNS and CDR2 SASEGT. Trimming left V 2 bases short and J 5 bases short, with 9 bases between. CDR3 size: 13 residues. CDR3 sequence: CASSESGGTEAFF. DNA for the CDR3: TGTGCCAGCAGTGAAAGCGGAGGGACTGAAGCTTTCTTT.

The rearrangement links TRBV19 to TRBJ2-1; D is possibly TRBD1 (6 bases). The CDR3 sequence is 14 residues long. Trimming shortened V by 7 bases and J by 2 bases, and 12 bases separated the two germline ends. Looked up from germline, CDR1 is LNHDA and CDR2 is SQIVND (reference sequence). CDR3 residues: CASTHRAPYNEQFF. CDR3 nucleotides: TGTGCCAGTACACACAGGGCGCCCTACAATGAGCAGTTCTTC.

The J gene is TRBJ2-3, the V gene TRBV7-2; TRBD1 agrees at 9 bases. CDR1 and CDR2 (germline): SGHTA, FQGNSA. The CDR3 has 15 residues. The trim removed 4 bases at V and 6 bases at J, leaving 8 bases unmatched. The CDR3 protein is CASSSWTGARDTQYF. The CDR3 DNA sequence: TGTGCCAGCAGCTCCTGGACAGGGGCACGGGATACGCAGTATTTT.

The V and J genes are TRBV6-5 and TRBJ2-1; no definite D call. V gave up 8 bases and J gave up 2 bases, with 13 bases separating them. Germline V gives CDR1 MNHEY, CDR2 SVGAGI. CDR3 length: 14 amino acids. The CDR3 sequence is CASAYRGPYNEQFF. CDR3 bases: TGTGCCAGCGCCTATAGAGGCCCCTACAATGAGCAGTTCTTC.

This clone was seen a single time. The chain is built from TRBV20-1 and TRBJ1-1, with unresolved D. The CDR3 is 11 residues long. Germline V gene lookup returns CDR1 DFQATT and CDR2 SNEGSKA (reference sequence). The ends were cut back, 6 bases at V and 6 bases at J, with 11 bases in the middle. CDR3 in amino acids: CSAPSSSEAFF. CDR3 bases: TGCAGTGCGCCCAGTAGCTCTGAAGCTTTCTTT.

The CDR3, as DNA: TGTGCCACCAGCAAAGGGGGGGGAGTGGAATTGAAAAAACTGTTTTTT. Protein product: CATSKGGGVELKKLFF. The V call is TRBV15, the J call TRBJ1-4, with D maybe TRBD1 (6 bases). V lost 4 bases and J lost 9, with 21 bases in between. This CDR3 is 16 amino acids long. CDR1 and CDR2 (germline): LNHNV, YYDKDF (reference sequence).

This chain connects TRBV29-1 to TRBJ1-6; TRBD1 aligns across 8 bases. The germline V gene has CDR1 SQVTM and CDR2 ANQGSEA. This CDR3 comprises 15 residues. V lost 7 bases and J lost 0; bases outside the gene matches: 5. CDR3 protein: CSEPGTGSYNSPLHF. CDR3 coding DNA: TGCAGCGAGCCCGGGACAGGCTCCTATAATTCACCCCTCCACTTT.

The chain uses TRBV5-4 and TRBJ2-1; 10 bases align to TRBD1. The CDR3 runs 18 residues. Germline V gene data show CDR1 as SGHNT and CDR2 as YYREEE (reference sequence). V lost 2 bases to trimming and J lost 8 bases; unmatched junction nucleotides: 16. CDR3 region: CASSFILRTGGILYEQFF. The CDR3 DNA reads as TGTGCCAGCAGCTTTATCCTTCGGACAGGGGGGATACTCTATGAGCAGTTCTTC. Filled out from reference TRBV5-4 and TRBJ2-1, the complete variable domain reads ETGVTQSPTHLIKTRGQQVTLRCSSQSGHNTVSWYQQALGQGPQFIFQYYREEENGRGNFPPRFSGLQFPNYSSELNVNALELDDSALYLCASSFILRTGGILYEQFFGPGTRLTVL.

The V call is TRBV30, the J call TRBJ1-1, with D perhaps TRBD1 (5 bases). V was cut by 1 base and J by 9 bases, with 15 bases left in between. Germline-derived CDR1 and CDR2 are GTSNPN and SVGIG (reference sequence). This CDR3 contains 13 residues. This CDR3 is CAWSAGTGSKAFF. CDR3 nucleotide sequence: TGTGCCTGGAGTGCCGGGACCGGTAGTAAAGCTTTCTTT. Drawing the rest from reference TRBV30 and TRBJ1-1, the complete variable domain is SQTIHQWPATLVQPVGSPLSLECTVEGTSNPNLYWYRQAAGRGLQLLFYSVGIGQISSEVPQNLSASRPQDRQFILSSKKLLLSDSGFYLCAWSAGTGSKAFFGQGTRLTVV.

This clone was counted a single time. The chain carries TRBV19 and TRBJ2-3; D is unresolved. Germline-derived CDR1 and CDR2 are LNHDA and SQIVND (reference sequence). The CDR3 extends over 15 amino acids. V was cut by 3 bases and J by 0 bases, with 10 bases left in between. The CDR3 sequence is CASSISGTSTDTQYF. CDR3 DNA: TGTGCCAGTAGTATTAGTGGAACTAGCACAGATACGCAGTATTTT. The complete variable domain, with remaining parts taken from reference TRBV19 and TRBJ2-3, reads DGGITQSPKYLFRKEGQNVTLSCEQNLNHDAMYWYRQDPGQGLRLIYYSQIVNDFQKGDIAEGYSVSREKKESFPLTVTSAQKNPTAFYLCASSISGTSTDTQYFGPGTRLTVL.